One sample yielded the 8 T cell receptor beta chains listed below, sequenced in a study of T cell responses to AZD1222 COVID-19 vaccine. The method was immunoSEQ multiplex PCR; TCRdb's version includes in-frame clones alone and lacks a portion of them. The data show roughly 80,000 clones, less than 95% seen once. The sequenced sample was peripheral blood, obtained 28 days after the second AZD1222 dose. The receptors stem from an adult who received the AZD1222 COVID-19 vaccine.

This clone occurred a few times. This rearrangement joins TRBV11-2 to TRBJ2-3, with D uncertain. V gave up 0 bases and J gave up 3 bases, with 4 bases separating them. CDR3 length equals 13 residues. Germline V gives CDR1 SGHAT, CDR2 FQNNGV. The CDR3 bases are TGTGCCAGCAGCTTAGACAGAACAGATACGCAGTATTTT. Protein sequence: CASSLDRTDTQYF.

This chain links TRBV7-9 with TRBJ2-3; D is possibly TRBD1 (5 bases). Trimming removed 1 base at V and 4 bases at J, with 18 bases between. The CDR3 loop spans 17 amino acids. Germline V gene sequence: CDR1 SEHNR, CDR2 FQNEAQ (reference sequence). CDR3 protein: CASSLVASPIGADTQYF. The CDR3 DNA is TGTGCCAGCAGCTTAGTGGCCAGTCCAATAGGGGCAGATACGCAGTATTTT.

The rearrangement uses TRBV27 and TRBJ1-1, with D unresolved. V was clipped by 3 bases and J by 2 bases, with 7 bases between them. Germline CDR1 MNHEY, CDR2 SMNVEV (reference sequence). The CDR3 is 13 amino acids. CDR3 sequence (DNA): TGTGCCAGCAGTTTGGTGGAAAACACTGAAGCTTTCTTT. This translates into CASSLVENTEAFF.

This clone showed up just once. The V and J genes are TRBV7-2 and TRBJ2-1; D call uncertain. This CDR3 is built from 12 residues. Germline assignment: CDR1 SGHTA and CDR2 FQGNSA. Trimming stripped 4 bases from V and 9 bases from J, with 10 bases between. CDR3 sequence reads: CASSSSYGEQFF. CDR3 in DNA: TGTGCCAGCAGCTCATCGTACGGTGAGCAGTTCTTC.

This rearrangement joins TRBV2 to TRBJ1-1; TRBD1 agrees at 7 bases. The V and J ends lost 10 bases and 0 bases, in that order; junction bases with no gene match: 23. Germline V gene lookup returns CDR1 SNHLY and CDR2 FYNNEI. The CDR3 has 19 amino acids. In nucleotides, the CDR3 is TGTGCCACCGAAACAGGGGATGAAACCTTTTGGGGGGTGAACACTGAAGCTTTCTTT. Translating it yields CATETGDETFWGVNTEAFF. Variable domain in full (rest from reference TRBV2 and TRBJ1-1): EPEVTQTPSHQVTQMGQEVILRCVPISNHLYFYWYRQILGQKVEFLVSFYNNEISEKSEIFDDQFSVERPDGSNFTLKIRSTKLEDSAMYFCATETGDETFWGVNTEAFFGQGTRLTVV.

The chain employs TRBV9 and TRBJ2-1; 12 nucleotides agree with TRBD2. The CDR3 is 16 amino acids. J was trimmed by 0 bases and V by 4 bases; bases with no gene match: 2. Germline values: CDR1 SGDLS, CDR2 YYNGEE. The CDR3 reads CASSKLAGGSYNEQFF. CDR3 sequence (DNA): TGTGCCAGCAGCAAACTAGCGGGAGGCTCCTACAATGAGCAGTTCTTC.

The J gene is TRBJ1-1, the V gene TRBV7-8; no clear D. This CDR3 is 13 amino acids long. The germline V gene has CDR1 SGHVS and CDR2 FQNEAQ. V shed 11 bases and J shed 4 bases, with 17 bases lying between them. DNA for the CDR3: TGTGCCGCCAGCCCCCTGAGAGGCACTGAAGCTTTCTTT. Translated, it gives CAASPLRGTEAFF.

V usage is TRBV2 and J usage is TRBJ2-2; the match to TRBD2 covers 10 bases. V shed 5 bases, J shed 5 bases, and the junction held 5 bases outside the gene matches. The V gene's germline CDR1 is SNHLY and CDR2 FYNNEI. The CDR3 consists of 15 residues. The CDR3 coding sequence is TGTGCCAGCAGTCTAGCGGGAGTGGGAACCGGGGAGCTGTTTTTT. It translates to CASSLAGVGTGELFF. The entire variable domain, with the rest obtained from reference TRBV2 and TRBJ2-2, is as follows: EPEVTQTPSHQVTQMGQEVILRCVPISNHLYFYWYRQILGQKVEFLVSFYNNEISEKSEIFDDQFSVERPDGSNFTLKIRSTKLEDSAMYFCASSLAGVGTGELFFGEGSRLTVL.